These 11 T cell receptor beta chains share one sample of origin, sequenced in a study of blood T cells in healthy people across ages. A sample-barcoded 5' primer and a J-beta primer mix were used in a second PCR of about 6 to 11 cycles. MiXCR was run by TCRdb on the 5' RACE reads, yielding one entry per CDR3 protein. The sample has hundreds of thousands of distinct CDR3 sequences; less than 40% are singletons. Sequenced: blood. These receptors were collected from a woman of 80 years or more in good health.

This clonotype came up many times. The rearrangement joins TRBV7-3 to TRBJ2-3; 8 bases agree with TRBD2. V lost 4 bases to trimming and J lost 6 bases; unmatched junction nucleotides: 9. CDR3 length: 15 amino acids. Germline lookup yields CDR1 SGHTA and CDR2 FQGTGA. The chain's CDR3 is CASSSSGGRADTQYF. The DNA of the CDR3 is TGTGCCAGCAGCTCCAGCGGGGGACGCGCGGATACGCAGTATTTT.

This clonotype was counted a few times. A read error may be the cause here, since a much bigger clone is one base away. The V and J genes are TRBV20-1 and TRBJ2-3; the D gene could be TRBD1 or TRBD2 (6 bases each). The CDR3 spans 12 residues. Germline CDR1 is DFQATT and CDR2 is SNEGSKA (reference sequence). The CDR3 spells CRASWGADTQYF. CDR3 coding DNA: TGCAGGGCTAGCTGGGGGGCGGATACGCAGTATTTT.

This clonotype was seen at least ten times. This chain links TRBV5-8 with TRBJ2-5; D is ambiguous. The germline V gene encodes CDR1 SGHTS and CDR2 YDEGEE. This CDR3 region has 14 residues. V was cut by 4 bases and J by 3 bases, with 13 bases left in between. DNA of the CDR3: TGTGCCAGCAGCCTTTCGTGGCGTAAAGAGACCCAGTACTTC. This translates into CASSLSWRKETQYF.

This chain links TRBV11-3 with TRBJ1-1; D might be TRBD1 (6 bases). The CDR3 extends over 13 amino acids. The V and J ends lost 5 bases and 7 bases respectively, with 14 bases between them. Germline lookup yields CDR1 SGHNT and CDR2 YENEEA. The CDR3 reads CASSAGGGNEAFF. For the CDR3, the DNA is TGTGCCAGCAGCGCCGGGGGGGGCAATGAAGCTTTCTTT.

J is TRBJ2-3 and V is TRBV10-3, with D tentatively TRBD1 (5 bases). V was cut by 2 bases and J by 7 bases, with 22 bases left in between. CDR1 and CDR2 (germline): ENHRY, SYGVKD. The CDR3 totals 17 residues. The CDR3 loop reads CAISEPQGTQHAYTQYF. The CDR3 DNA follows: TGTGCCATCAGTGAGCCTCAGGGTACCCAACACGCATATACGCAGTATTTT.

The chain carries TRBV12-3 or TRBV12-4 and TRBJ2-5; 8 nucleotides line up with TRBD1. This CDR3 contains 15 residues. Trimming took 5 bases from V and 0 from J; bases not matched to a gene: 5. The CDR3 spells CASSPPGQDQETQYF. The CDR3 region has the DNA TGTGCCAGCAGTCCACCGGGACAGGACCAAGAGACCCAGTACTTC.

There are many counts of this clonotype. J is TRBJ2-6 and V is TRBV12-3 or TRBV12-4; D remains unclear. There are 16 residues in the CDR3. V dropped 2 bases and J dropped 0 bases, with 8 bases sitting between them. The CDR3 protein is CASSLKIGSGANVLTF. The CDR3 DNA sequence: TGTGCCAGCAGTTTAAAAATCGGCTCTGGGGCCAACGTCCTGACTTTC.

This clonotype was found many times. This chain joins TRBV7-9 and TRBJ2-3, with D perhaps matching TRBD1 (5 bases). Trimming removed 4 bases from V and 0 bases from J, with 11 bases in between. Germline-derived CDR1 and CDR2 are SEHNR and FQNEAQ (reference sequence). This CDR3 is 15 amino acids long. The DNA for the CDR3 is TGTGCCAGCAGCTCCGGACAAATCAGCACAGATACGCAGTATTTT. The encoded protein is CASSSGQISTDTQYF.

In this sample, this clonotype turned up a few times. This chain links TRBV6-2 or TRBV6-3 with TRBJ1-6; D gene unclear. CDR1 is MNHEY and CDR2 is SVGEGT in the germline V gene. This CDR3 spans 17 amino acids. Trimming cost V 6 bases and J 8 bases, with 23 bases left between them. Here the CDR3 reads CASSPTDGLAGYSPLHF. The DNA of the CDR3 is TGTGCCAGCAGCCCTACGGACGGACTCGCGGGGTATTCACCCCTCCACTTT.

This clonotype has just a few counts. This chain joins TRBV10-3 and TRBJ2-2; D unclear. This CDR3 is 16 amino acids long. Trimming took off 2 bases at V and 2 bases at J, with 12 bases between the two ends. Germline V gene lookup returns CDR1 ENHRY and CDR2 SYGVKD. The CDR3 DNA follows: TGTGCCATCAGTGAGGGCCGGAGCAGCAACACCGGGGAGCTGTTTTTT. Its protein is CAISEGRSSNTGELFF.

This clonotype was found a few times. The chain has TRBV30 and TRBJ2-7; possible D gene TRBD2, 5 bases. The germline V gene encodes CDR1 GTSNPN and CDR2 SVGIG (reference sequence). The CDR3 runs to 13 residues. V lost 1 base and J lost 5, with 12 bases in between. In nucleotides, the CDR3 is TGTGCCTGGAGTGCGGGTGACTACGACGAGCAGTACTTC. Translating gives CAWSAGDYDEQYF.